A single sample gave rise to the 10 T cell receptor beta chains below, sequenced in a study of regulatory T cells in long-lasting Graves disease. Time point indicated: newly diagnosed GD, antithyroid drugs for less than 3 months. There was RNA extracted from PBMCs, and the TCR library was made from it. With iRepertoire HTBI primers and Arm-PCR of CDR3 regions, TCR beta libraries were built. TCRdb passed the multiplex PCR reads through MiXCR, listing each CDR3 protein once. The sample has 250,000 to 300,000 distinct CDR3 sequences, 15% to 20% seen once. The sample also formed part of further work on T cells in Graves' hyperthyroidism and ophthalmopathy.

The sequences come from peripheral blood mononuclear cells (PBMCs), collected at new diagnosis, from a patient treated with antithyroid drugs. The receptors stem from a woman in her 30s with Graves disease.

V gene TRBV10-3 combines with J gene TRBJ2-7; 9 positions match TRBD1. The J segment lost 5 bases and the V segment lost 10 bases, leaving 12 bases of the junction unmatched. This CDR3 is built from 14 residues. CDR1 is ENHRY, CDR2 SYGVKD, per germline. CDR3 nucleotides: TGTGCCACCTCGGGACAGGGAAACTCGAACGAGCAGTACTTC. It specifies CATSGQGNSNEQYF.

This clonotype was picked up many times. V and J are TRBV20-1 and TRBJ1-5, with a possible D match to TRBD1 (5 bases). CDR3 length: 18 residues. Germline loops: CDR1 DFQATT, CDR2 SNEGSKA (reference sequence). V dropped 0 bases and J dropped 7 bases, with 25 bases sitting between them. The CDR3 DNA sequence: TGCAGTGCTAGAGATCCCCTCGGTTCCGGCAGGGCAGGACAGCCCCAGCATTTT. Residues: CSARDPLGSGRAGQPQHF.

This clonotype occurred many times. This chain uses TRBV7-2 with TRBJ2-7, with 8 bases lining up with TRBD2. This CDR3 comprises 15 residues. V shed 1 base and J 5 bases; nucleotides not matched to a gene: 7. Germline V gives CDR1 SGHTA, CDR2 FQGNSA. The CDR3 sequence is CASSLVWAGGHEQYF. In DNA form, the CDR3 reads TGTGCCAGCAGCTTAGTTTGGGCGGGGGGTCACGAGCAGTACTTC.

The DNA of the CDR3 is TGTGCCAGCAGCTTAGGGGGCTGGGGTGAGCATGGCTACACCTTC. This codes for CASSLGGWGEHGYTF. This chain uses TRBV7-8 with TRBJ1-2; perhaps TRBD1 as D (5 bases). The CDR3 consists of 15 residues. Trimming took 1 base from V and 6 from J, leaving 15 bases between them. Germline assignment: CDR1 SGHVS and CDR2 FQNEAQ.

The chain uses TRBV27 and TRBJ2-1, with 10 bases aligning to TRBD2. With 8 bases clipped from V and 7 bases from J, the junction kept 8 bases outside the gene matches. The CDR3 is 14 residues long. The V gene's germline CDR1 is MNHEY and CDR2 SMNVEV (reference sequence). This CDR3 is CASGERGGWNEQFF. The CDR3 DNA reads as TGTGCCAGCGGGGAGCGGGGGGGCTGGAATGAGCAGTTCTTC.

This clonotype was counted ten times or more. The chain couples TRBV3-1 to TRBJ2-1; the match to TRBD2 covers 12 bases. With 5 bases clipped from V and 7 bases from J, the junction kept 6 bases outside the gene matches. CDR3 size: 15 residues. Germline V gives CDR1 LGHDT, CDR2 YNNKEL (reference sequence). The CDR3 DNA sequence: TGTGCCAGCAGCGGGCTAGCGGGGGGGCATAATGAGCAGTTCTTC. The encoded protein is CASSGLAGGHNEQFF.

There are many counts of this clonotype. CDR3 nucleotides: TGCAGTGCTCCCCTAGAGGGGGTTAACTATGGCTACACCTTC. It yields the protein CSAPLEGVNYGYTF. V usage is TRBV20-1 and J usage is TRBJ1-2; TRBD1 might be the D (6 bases). V was clipped by 5 bases and J by 1 base, with 14 bases between them. CDR3 length equals 14 residues. Germline CDR1 is DFQATT and CDR2 is SNEGSKA (reference sequence).

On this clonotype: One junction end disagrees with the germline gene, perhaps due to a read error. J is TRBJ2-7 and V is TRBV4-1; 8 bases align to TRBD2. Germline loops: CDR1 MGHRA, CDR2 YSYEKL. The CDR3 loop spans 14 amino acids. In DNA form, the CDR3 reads TGTGGGGAATTTCGGCGGGGGGACTACTACGAGCAGTACTTC. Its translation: CGEFRRGDYYEQYF.

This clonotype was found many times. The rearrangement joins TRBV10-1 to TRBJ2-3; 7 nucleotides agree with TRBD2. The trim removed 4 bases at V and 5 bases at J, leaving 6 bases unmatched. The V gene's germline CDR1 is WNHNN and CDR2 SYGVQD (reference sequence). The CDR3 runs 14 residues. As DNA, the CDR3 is TGCGCCAGCAGTGGAAGCGGGGCTGTAGATACGCAGTATTTT. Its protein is CASSGSGAVDTQYF.

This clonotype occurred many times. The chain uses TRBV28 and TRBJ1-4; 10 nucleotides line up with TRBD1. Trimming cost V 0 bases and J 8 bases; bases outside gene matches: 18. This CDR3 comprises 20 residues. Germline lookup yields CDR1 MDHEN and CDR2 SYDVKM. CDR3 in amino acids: CASSLWTFRDRGPRGEKLFF. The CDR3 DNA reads TGTGCCAGCAGTTTATGGACCTTCCGGGACAGGGGCCCTCGCGGGGAAAAACTGTTTTTT.